The clone carrying this T cell receptor beta chain was observed a handful of times. This sample was taken from a study of blood T cell repertoires in COVID-19. About the study: The United States, Italy and Spain supplied acute and convalescent COVID-19 samples.

Original methodology: Reference gene primer amplification yielded estimated nucleated cell counts. Produced via immunoSEQ multiplex PCR; TCRdb's table is partial and in-frame only. That table furnishes V, J and clone size, whereas the DNA furnished D and trimming. The sample contains 450,000 or so clones, roughly 90% of which appear only once. The TCR originated in a man aged 18-30 years with COVID-19, enrolled during active disease. The specimen was peripheral blood.

This CDR3 is CASSPSREGVLPGANVLTF. CDR3 DNA sequence: TGTGCCAGCAGCCCATCGAGAGAGGGGGTCCTCCCTGGGGCCAACGTCCTGACTTTC. The J gene is TRBJ2-6, the V gene TRBV3-1 (or the pseudogene TRBV3-2); maybe TRBD1 (6 bases). The CDR3 is 19 amino acids. V lost 4 bases, J lost 2 bases, and 21 bases lay in between. The V gene's germline CDR1 is LGHDT and CDR2 YNNKEL (reference sequence).